A selection of T cell receptor beta chains follows, all from one sample in a study of T cell repertoires in cytomegalovirus infection. TCRdb called the reads again in MiXCR, with one record for every CDR3 protein. Altogether about 770,000 distinct CDR3 sequences are present, roughly 29% being singletons, with the ten largest covering approximately 14%. What these receptors recognize is not known. The sequencing here drew on cultured CD8+ T cells from PBMCs, taken from culture after CMV antigen stimulation. These receptors originate from a human donor in good health (CMV status not recorded). Some clones in this sample may be carry-over from other donors' samples. CDR3s include the opening cysteine and the closing phenylalanine or tryptophan. A D gene is named only where the DNA matches it firmly. Size values are once, few and many counts, or a class for expanded clones, and some rows have none.

cdr3_nt | cdr3_aa | d_call | j_call | v_call | clone_size
TGTGCCAGCGGGACTTACGATAGCAATCAGCCCCAGCATTTT | CASGTYDSNQPQHF | . | TRBJ1-5 | TRBV6-6 | .
TGTGCCAGCAGCTTAGCAGGGGCAAAACTGTTTTTT | CASSLAGAKLFF | . | TRBJ1-4 | TRBV7-2 | few
TGTGCCAGCAGCTCCGACCTCATCGGCGGCTACACCTTC | CASSSDLIGGYTF | . | TRBJ1-2 | TRBV7-2 | many
TGTGCCAGCAGTATAAGGAGGTCACCCCTCCACTTT | CASSIRRSPLHF | . | TRBJ1-6 | TRBV6-2/TRBV6-3 | .
TGTGCCAGCAGTCCTCGGGACAGACGCAATCAGCCCCAGCATTTT | CASSPRDRRNQPQHF | TRBD1 | TRBJ1-5 | TRBV27 | .
TGTGCCAGCAGCCAAGTTGGGGATGAGCAGTTCTTC | CASSQVGDEQFF | . | TRBJ2-1 | TRBV7-6 | many
TGTGCCAGCAGCTTGGGAGGTCTAGGCGGCGCAGTTCTTTATGGCTACACCTTC | CASSLGGLGGAVLYGYTF | . | TRBJ1-2 | TRBV7-6 | few
TGTGCCAGTAGTATCTCTCCATTGATGAACACTGAAGCTTTCTTT | CASSISPLMNTEAFF | . | TRBJ1-1 | TRBV19 | .
TGTGCCAGCAGCCTCCGGGACAGGGACTACTATGGCTACACCTTC | CASSLRDRDYYGYTF | TRBD1 | TRBJ1-2 | TRBV7-2 | few
TGTGCCAGCAGCTTATGGTTCGCCCGTCAAAAGTGGATGAACACTGAAGCTTTCTTT | CASSLWFARQKWMNTEAFF | . | TRBJ1-1 | TRBV7-2 | many
TGTGCCAGCAAAAGGGTCCAGAGGGAGGGCTACACCTTC | CASKRVQREGYTF | . | TRBJ1-2 | TRBV11-2 | few
TGTGCCAGCAGCTTACTCTTAAGCTCTGGAAACACCATATATTTT | CASSLLLSSGNTIYF | . | TRBJ1-3 | TRBV7-6 | many
TGTGCCATCAGTGAGTCGGTGAACACCGGGGAGCTGTTTTTT | CAISESVNTGELFF | . | TRBJ2-2 | TRBV10-3 | few
TGTGCCAGCAGTCCCCGGACAGGGTCAAACACTGCAGCTTTCTTT | CASSPRTGSNTAAFF | TRBD1 | TRBJ1-1 | TRBV28 | once
TGTGCCAGCAGCTTCTCAGTACAGCCCTACAATGAGCAGTTCTTC | CASSFSVQPYNEQFF | . | TRBJ2-1 | TRBV7-3 | few
TGCGCCAGCAGCCAAGATCAATCTCGGGCGAACACTGAAGCTTTCTTT | CASSQDQSRANTEAFF | . | TRBJ1-1 | TRBV4-1 | .
TGTGCCACCGGGGCGAGGGATGAGCAGTTCTTC | CATGARDEQFF | . | TRBJ2-1 | TRBV2 | .
TGTGCCAGCAGCCCCCGGACAGGGATCACCGGGGAGCTGTTTTTT | CASSPRTGITGELFF | TRBD1 | TRBJ2-2 | TRBV9 | .
TGTGCCACCCGACAGGGGGTAACTTTCTTT | CATRQGVTFF | TRBD1 | TRBJ1-1 | TRBV15 | few
TGTGCCAGCAGTTACGCGACTAGTAGGGTCATTCAGTACTTC | CASSYATSRVIQYF | . | TRBJ2-4 | TRBV6-7 | few
TGTGCCAGCAGGATATCCGGGACAGATCCCAATCAGCCCCAGCATTTT | CASRISGTDPNQPQHF | TRBD1 | TRBJ1-5 | TRBV2 | few
TGCGCCAGCAGCCAATGGGAACTACAGGGGTCGTTGATCTTC | CASSQWELQGSLIF | TRBD1 | TRBJ2-1 | TRBV4-1 | .
TGTGCCAGCAGTCACATCGACAGAGGGGGTGAAGCTTTCTTT | CASSHIDRGGEAFF | . | TRBJ1-1 | TRBV6-2/TRBV6-3 | .
TGCAGCGTTGACGACAGCCCTAACTATGGCTACACCTTC | CSVDDSPNYGYTF | . | TRBJ1-2 | TRBV29-1 | .
TGTGCCAGCAGTTCCGGGGTTTGGTATGGCTACACCTTC | CASSSGVWYGYTF | . | TRBJ1-2 | TRBV6-5 | once
TGTGCCAGCAGTAAAAGCGGCTCCTACAATGAGCAGTTCTTC | CASSKSGSYNEQFF | . | TRBJ2-1 | TRBV27 | few
TGTGCCAGCAGCTTAGCAAGGGACGCCAACGTCCTGACTTTC | CASSLARDANVLTF | . | TRBJ2-6 | TRBV7-6 | many
TGTGCCAGCAGCTTAGAGGGAGGGGGCAACGACTATGGCTACACCTTC | CASSLEGGGNDYGYTF | TRBD1 | TRBJ1-2 | TRBV7-6 | .
TGTGCCAGCTCACCACAAACGAGCGGGGGTGAGACCCAGTACTTC | CASSPQTSGGETQYF | TRBD2 | TRBJ2-5 | TRBV18 | .
TGTGCCACCCAAGCCGGGAACACTGAAGCTTTCTTT | CATQAGNTEAFF | . | TRBJ1-1 | TRBV19 | .
TGTGCCAGCAGGGACGGACAGGGAATCTACTCTGGCTACACCTTC | CASRDGQGIYSGYTF | TRBD1 | TRBJ1-2 | TRBV7-9 | many
TGTGCCAGCAGCTTGGGTCGGGGGGAAACCGGGGAGCTGTTTTTT | CASSLGRGETGELFF | TRBD2 | TRBJ2-2 | TRBV5-4 | .
TGTGCCAGCAGCCCACCGGGACTGGCTAACTATGGCTACACCTTC | CASSPPGLANYGYTF | . | TRBJ1-2 | TRBV7-9 | .
TGTGCCAGCAGCTTGGGTTTGGACAGCGTCGACGAGCAGTACTTC | CASSLGLDSVDEQYF | . | TRBJ2-7 | TRBV5-6 | .
TGTGCCAGCAGACCCGACGGGGGCAATCAGCCCCAGCATTTT | CASRPDGGNQPQHF | . | TRBJ1-5 | TRBV7-9 | few
TGCGCCAGCAGCCTCGGACCGATGAATTCACCCCTCCACTTT | CASSLGPMNSPLHF | . | TRBJ1-6 | TRBV4-1 | .
TGTGCCAGCACCTACGAGGATACGCAGTATTTT | CASTYEDTQYF | . | TRBJ2-3 | TRBV6-6 | few
TGCAGTGCTAGAGAGAAGGGACAGCGGTATGGCTACACCTTC | CSAREKGQRYGYTF | TRBD1 | TRBJ1-2 | TRBV20-1 | .
TGTGCCAGCAGCCTAATAGGGGGGACAGATACGCAGTATTTT | CASSLIGGTDTQYF | . | TRBJ2-3 | TRBV7-3 | many
TGTGCCAGCAGTTTGCGGGGGAGCTTCAGTTCACCCCTCCACTTT | CASSLRGSFSSPLHF | . | TRBJ1-6 | TRBV27 | .
TGTGCCAGCAGCCAAGAGGGACTGAGGGTAACAGATACGCAGTATTTT | CASSQEGLRVTDTQYF | . | TRBJ2-3 | TRBV4-1 | .
TGTGCCACCGCCCCCCCGGGCCAAAACTATGGCTACACCTTC | CATAPPGQNYGYTF | . | TRBJ1-2 | TRBV7-9 | .
TGTGCCAGTAGTATATCCTGGGGACAGGACACTGAAGCTTTCTTT | CASSISWGQDTEAFF | TRBD1 | TRBJ1-1 | TRBV19 | few
TGTGCCAGCAAGCCCCGGGGACAAGGCTCCTACGAGCAGTACTTC | CASKPRGQGSYEQYF | . | TRBJ2-7 | TRBV7-2 | many
TGTGCCAGCAGCTTAGTGGCCAAGAACACTGAAGCTTTCTTT | CASSLVAKNTEAFF | . | TRBJ1-1 | TRBV11-1 | few
TGTGCCATCACCTCAGGGGTGGGGTCCTACAATGAGCAGTTCTTC | CAITSGVGSYNEQFF | . | TRBJ2-1 | TRBV10-3 | .
TGTGCTAGCAGCGCGGGGAACCACAATGAGCAGTTCTTC | CASSAGNHNEQFF | . | TRBJ2-1 | TRBV7-6 | few
TGTGCCAGCAGCTCCGGCCCAAATGGGGGTGAAAAACTGTTTTTT | CASSSGPNGGEKLFF | . | TRBJ1-4 | TRBV7-9 | .
TGTGCCAGCAGAGGGGACAGGCCCTACGAAGCTTTCTTT | CASRGDRPYEAFF | TRBD1 | TRBJ1-1 | TRBV2 | few
TGTGCCACCAGTGCCGCATCTAGCGGGGGGGGCAATGAGCAGTTCTTC | CATSAASSGGGNEQFF | TRBD2 | TRBJ2-1 | TRBV24-1 | .
TGTGCTAGTGGTTCAGAGACAGGGGGTACAGATACGCAGTATTTT | CASGSETGGTDTQYF | TRBD1 | TRBJ2-3 | TRBV12-5 | .
TGTGCCAGCAGCTCGACAGGGTCAGATACGCAGTATTTT | CASSSTGSDTQYF | TRBD1 | TRBJ2-3 | TRBV7-2 | many
TGCAGCGTTGAAAAAGGGGGGAACACTGAAGCTTTCTTT | CSVEKGGNTEAFF | . | TRBJ1-1 | TRBV29-1 | .
TGTGCCAGCAACGGCGGGGGGGCGGGAGAGACCCAGTACTTC | CASNGGGAGETQYF | TRBD2 | TRBJ2-5 | TRBV12-3/TRBV12-4 | .